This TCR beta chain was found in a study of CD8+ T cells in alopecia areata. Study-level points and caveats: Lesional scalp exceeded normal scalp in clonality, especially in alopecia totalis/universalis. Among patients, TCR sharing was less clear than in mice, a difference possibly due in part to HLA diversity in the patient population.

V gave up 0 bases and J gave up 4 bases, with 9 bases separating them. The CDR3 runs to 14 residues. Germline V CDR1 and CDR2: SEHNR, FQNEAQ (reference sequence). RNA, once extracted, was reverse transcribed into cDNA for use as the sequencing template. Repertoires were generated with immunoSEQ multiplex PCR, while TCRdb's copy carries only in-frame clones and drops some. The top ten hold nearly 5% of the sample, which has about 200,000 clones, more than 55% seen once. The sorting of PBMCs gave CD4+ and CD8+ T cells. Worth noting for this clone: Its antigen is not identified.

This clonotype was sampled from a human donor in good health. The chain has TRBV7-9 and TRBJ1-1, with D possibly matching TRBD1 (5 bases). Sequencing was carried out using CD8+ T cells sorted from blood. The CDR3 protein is CASSLAGVGTEAFF. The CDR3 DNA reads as TGTGCCAGCAGCTTAGCAGGGGTGGGCACTGAAGCTTTCTTT.